What follows is one T cell receptor beta chain and its context. A junction boundary mismatches the germline segment, possibly from a read error. The sample originates from a study of blood T cell repertoires in COVID-19. Across the study: Material from acute and convalescent COVID-19 was sourced from the United States, Italy and Spain.

As originally analysed: Researchers report that nucleated cell counts were estimated from reference gene primer amplification. The data were produced by immunoSEQ multiplex PCR, yet TCRdb's version contains in-frame clones alone and is incomplete. V and J calls and clone size come straight from that table; D and trimming were deduced from the DNA. The repertoire consists of 220,000 or so clones, with 82% occurring once and the leading ten covering approximately 3.8%. What was sequenced was peripheral blood. The TCR comes from an elderly woman with acute or convalescent COVID-19.

The CDR3 loop reads CASNALGQPKHF. The CDR3, as DNA: TGTGCCAGCAACGCCTTGGGACAGCCCAAGCATTTT. The chain links TRBV27 to TRBJ1-5; 7 nucleotides agree with TRBD1. The germline V gene encodes CDR1 MNHEY and CDR2 SMNVEV (reference sequence). This CDR3 comprises 12 residues.